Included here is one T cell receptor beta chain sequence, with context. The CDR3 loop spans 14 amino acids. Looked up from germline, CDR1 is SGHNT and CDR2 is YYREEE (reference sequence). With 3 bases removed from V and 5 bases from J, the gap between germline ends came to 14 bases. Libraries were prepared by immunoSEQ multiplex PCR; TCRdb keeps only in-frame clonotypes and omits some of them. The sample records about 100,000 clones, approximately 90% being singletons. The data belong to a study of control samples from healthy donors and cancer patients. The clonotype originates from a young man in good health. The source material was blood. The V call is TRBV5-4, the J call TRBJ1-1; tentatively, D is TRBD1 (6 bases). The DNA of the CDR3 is TGTGCCAGCAGCTGGGCAGGGGATAGGACTGAAGCTTTCTTT. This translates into CASSWAGDRTEAFF. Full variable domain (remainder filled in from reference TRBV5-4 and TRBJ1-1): ETGVTQSPTHLIKTRGQQVTLRCSSQSGHNTVSWYQQALGQGPQFIFQYYREEENGRGNFPPRFSGLQFPNYSSELNVNALELDDSALYLCASSWAGDRTEAFFGQGTRLTVV.